This T cell receptor beta chain is from a study of neoadjuvant anti-PD-1 for oral cavity cancer. Sequencing was performed with immunoSEQ multiplex PCR; in TCRdb, only in-frame clones are kept and a portion is missing. The sample has 9,400 or so clones, 65% to 80% seen once. A few counts support this clone. Antigen specificity is unknown. Study-level results: Larger post-treatment preexisting tumor clones tracked with greater tumor shrinkage.

This specimen was tumor tissue, taken before nivolumab (anti-PD-1) treatment. The origin of this receptor is a person aged 35-79 years with oral cavity squamous cell carcinoma.

In DNA form, the CDR3 reads TGTGCCAGCAGCGTAAAGTCTTCTGGGGCCAACGTCCTGACTTTC. It is translated as CASSVKSSGANVLTF. The rearrangement links TRBV9 to TRBJ2-6; D is ambiguous. CDR3 length: 15 amino acids. The V and J ends lost 1 base and 1 base respectively, with 6 bases between them. Germline-derived CDR1 and CDR2 are SGDLS and YYNGEE.